This TCR beta chain was obtained from a study of blood T cell repertoires in COVID-19. Original handling: From reference gene primer amplification, estimates of nucleated cell counts were derived. Assay: immunoSEQ multiplex PCR; the TCRdb copy retains only in-frame clones and omits some. V and J calls plus clone size are reproduced from that table; the DNA served to infer D and trimming. Of about 100,000 clones in the sample, about 90% were seen once. Seattle's cohort entered during active infection and was followed longitudinally. The sequence derives from a human donor with COVID-19, enrolled during active disease. The donor label of this sample is uncertain. Material for sequencing was peripheral blood.

CDR3 sequence: CASSVDYRAETQYF. The CDR3 DNA reads as TGTGCCAGCAGCGTAGACTACCGAGCGGAGACCCAGTACTTC. The rearrangement joins TRBV9 to TRBJ2-5; D gene unclear. Trimming removed 0 bases at V and 5 bases at J, with 11 bases between. The CDR3 loop spans 14 amino acids. From germline, CDR1 is SGDLS and CDR2 YYNGEE.